The rows below give T cell receptor beta chains drawn from one sample of a study of control samples from healthy donors and cancer patients. Sequencing was performed with immunoSEQ multiplex PCR; in TCRdb, only in-frame clones are kept and a portion is missing. The sample carries roughly 120,000 clones, roughly 90% recorded once. The sequenced sample was PBMCs. Receptor source: a woman aged 55 to 70 with lung cancer. CDR3s include the opening cysteine and the closing phenylalanine or tryptophan. Each record gives: J gene, D gene, V gene, clone size, CDR3 protein, CDR3 DNA. The D gene is left open where the match is weak. Clone size is shown for a subset of rows, as once, few, many or a class of expanded clone.

>TRBJ2-1|TRBD2|TRBV24-1|few
CATSEVAGGPRREQFF
TGTGCCACCAGTGAGGTAGCGGGAGGGCCCCGGCGAGAGCAGTTCTTC
>TRBJ1-1|TRBD1|TRBV5-1|-
CASSAGQGGTEAFF
TGCGCCAGCAGCGCGGGACAGGGTGGAACTGAAGCTTTCTTT
>TRBJ2-1|-|TRBV7-2|-
CASSLILGVGNEQFF
TGTGCCAGCAGCTTAATATTGGGGGTGGGGAATGAGCAGTTCTTC
>TRBJ1-2|-|TRBV3-1/TRBV3-2|-
CASSQVRGRGDGYTF
TGTGCCAGCAGCCAAGTCCGGGGCCGAGGGGATGGCTACACCTTC
>TRBJ1-6|-|TRBV6-5|-
CASKGRGDNSPLHF
TGTGCCAGCAAAGGCCGGGGAGATAATTCACCCCTCCACTTT
>TRBJ2-3|TRBD1|TRBV5-4|-
CASSQQGTDTQYF
TGTGCCAGCAGCCAACAGGGGACAGATACGCAGTATTTT
>TRBJ1-2|-|TRBV5-4|-
CASSPGQSESYGYTF
TGTGCCAGCAGCCCGGGACAAAGCGAAAGCTATGGCTACACCTTC
>TRBJ1-1|TRBD1|TRBV19|-
CASSPRTGFYTEAFF
TGTGCCAGTAGTCCCCGGACAGGTTTCTACACTGAAGCTTTCTTT
>TRBJ1-3|-|TRBV25-1|-
CASSEYVGLSSGNTIYF
TGTGCCAGCAGTGAATACGTAGGGCTTTCCTCTGGAAACACCATATATTTT
>TRBJ1-2|-|TRBV6-1|-
CASSEHTGDGYTF
TGTGCCAGCAGTGAACATACGGGTGACGGCTACACCTTC
>TRBJ1-2|-|TRBV12-3/TRBV12-4|-
CASSPRGRGYTF
TGTGCCAGCAGCCCTCGGGGTCGAGGCTACACCTTC
>TRBJ2-2|-|TRBV18|-
CASSPWPNTGELFF
TGTGCCAGCTCACCGTGGCCGAACACCGGGGAGCTGTTTTTT
>TRBJ1-1|-|TRBV5-6|few
CASSLSGTGNTEAFF
TGTGCCAGCAGCTTGTCCGGGACTGGGAACACTGAAGCTTTCTTT
>TRBJ2-7|-|TRBV5-1|-
CASSLAAGISYEQYF
TGCGCCAGCAGCTTGGCGGCAGGGATAAGCTACGAGCAGTACTTC
>TRBJ2-2|TRBD1|TRBV3-1/TRBV3-2|-
CASSHWTGNTGELFF
TGTGCCAGCAGCCATTGGACAGGAAACACCGGGGAGCTGTTTTTT
>TRBJ2-7|TRBD2|TRBV7-2|-
CASSLGVAGGTYEQYF
TGTGCCAGCAGCTTAGGAGTAGCGGGGGGAACCTACGAGCAGTACTTC
>TRBJ2-2|-|TRBV21-1|once
CASSLGDPNTGELFF
TGTGCCAGCAGTCTGGGCGATCCGAACACCGGGGAGCTGTTTTTT
>TRBJ1-4|-|TRBV19|-
CASALRSLNEKLFF
TGTGCCAGTGCACTTCGGAGTCTTAATGAAAAACTGTTTTTT
>TRBJ1-1|-|TRBV18|-
CASIRGGGPTEAFF
TGTGCCAGTATCCGGGGTGGGGGGCCCACTGAAGCTTTCTTT
>TRBJ1-1|-|TRBV19|-
CASSPLDLSGNTEAFF
TGTGCCAGTAGTCCCCTGGACCTTTCGGGGAACACTGAAGCTTTCTTT
>TRBJ1-1|TRBD1|TRBV4-1|few
CASSQLTGGETEAFF
TGCGCCAGCAGCCAATTGACAGGGGGAGAAACTGAAGCTTTCTTT
>TRBJ2-7|-|TRBV27|-
CASSHGGIRAHEQYF
TGTGCCAGCAGCCATGGGGGGATTAGGGCCCACGAGCAGTACTTC
>TRBJ1-6|TRBD1|TRBV5-6|once
CASSTDRGDSPLHF
TGTGCCAGCAGCACGGACAGGGGTGATTCACCCCTCCACTTT
>TRBJ1-1|TRBD1|TRBV19|-
CASSVPLTGTGGSDTEAFF
TGTGCCAGTAGTGTTCCCCTTACCGGGACAGGGGGATCGGACACTGAAGCTTTCTTT
>TRBJ1-5|-|TRBV19|-
CASTRDTGISNQPQHF
TGTGCCAGTACACGAGACACAGGGATTAGCAATCAGCCCCAGCATTTT
>TRBJ2-5|TRBD1|TRBV5-1|-
CASSTGQQETQYF
TGCGCCAGCAGCACGGGACAGCAAGAGACCCAGTACTTC
>TRBJ1-1|-|TRBV5-4|-
CASSPGDTEAFF
TGTGCCAGCAGCCCGGGAGATACTGAAGCTTTCTTT
>TRBJ1-5|TRBD1|TRBV5-5|-
CASSLGTAHSNQPQHF
TGTGCCAGCAGCCTAGGGACAGCTCATAGCAATCAGCCCCAGCATTTT
>TRBJ2-5|-|TRBV30|-
CAWSLTSVGSQYF
TGTGCCTGGAGTCTGACTAGTGTCGGGTCCCAGTACTTC
>TRBJ1-2|TRBD1|TRBV3-1/TRBV3-2|-
CASSPNRQGNGYTF
TGTGCCAGCAGCCCTAATCGACAGGGTAATGGCTACACCTTC
>TRBJ2-3|TRBD1|TRBV19|-
CATSGQGSDTQYF
TGTGCCACCTCGGGACAGGGCTCAGATACGCAGTATTTT
>TRBJ2-7|-|TRBV30|-
CAWENRESAYEQYF
TGTGCCTGGGAAAACAGGGAATCGGCCTACGAGCAGTACTTC
>TRBJ2-3|TRBD2|TRBV7-2|-
CASSLGGGDTTDTQYF
TGTGCCAGCAGCTTAGGCGGGGGGGATACTACAGATACGCAGTATTTT
>TRBJ2-6|-|TRBV19|-
CASSMGNPGNVLTF
TGTGCCAGTAGTATGGGGAATCCGGGCAACGTCCTGACTTTC
>TRBJ1-1|TRBD1|TRBV5-1|-
CASSRQGDTEAFF
TGCGCCAGCAGCAGGCAGGGGGACACTGAAGCTTTCTTT
>TRBJ2-1|-|TRBV19|-
CASTRGAGSYNEQFF
TGTGCCAGTACAAGGGGGGCCGGCTCCTACAATGAGCAGTTCTTC
>TRBJ1-2|TRBD1|TRBV15|-
CATSRLKGGGYGYTF
TGTGCCACCAGCAGACTTAAAGGGGGCGGCTATGGCTACACCTTC
>TRBJ1-1|TRBD1|TRBV19|-
CASSNPGQGTEAFF
TGTGCCAGTAGTAACCCAGGACAGGGGACTGAAGCTTTCTTT
>TRBJ2-1|-|TRBV19|-
CASSISAENYNEQFF
TGTGCCAGTAGTATTTCGGCCGAAAATTACAATGAGCAGTTCTTC
>TRBJ2-5|-|TRBV9|-
CASSVAGGAVGETQYF
TGTGCCAGCAGCGTAGCGGGGGGCGCGGTGGGAGAGACCCAGTACTTC
>TRBJ2-5|TRBD2|TRBV7-8|-
CASSPRLAGGGYQETQYF
TGTGCCAGCAGCCCGAGACTAGCGGGGGGAGGGTACCAAGAGACCCAGTACTTC
>TRBJ2-7|TRBD2|TRBV6-2/TRBV6-3|-
CASSQRLAGGPYEQYF
TGTGCCAGCAGTCAACGACTAGCGGGGGGGCCCTACGAGCAGTACTTC
>TRBJ1-1|TRBD1|TRBV6-6|-
CASSYQGEGDTEAFF
TGTGCCAGCAGTTATCAGGGGGAAGGGGACACTGAAGCTTTCTTT
>TRBJ2-1|-|TRBV7-3|-
CASSLTGVGQTEQFF
TGTGCCAGCAGCTTAACCGGAGTAGGGCAAACAGAGCAGTTCTTC
>TRBJ2-1|TRBD2|TRBV10-3|-
CAISESPGGSYNEQFF
TGTGCCATCAGTGAGTCCCCGGGAGGGTCCTACAATGAGCAGTTCTTC
>TRBJ2-5|TRBD2|TRBV27|-
CASSKRERETQYF
TGTGCCAGCAGTAAGCGGGAGAGGGAGACCCAGTACTTC
>TRBJ2-2|-|TRBV25-1|-
CASRETARTGELFF
TGTGCCAGCAGGGAGACAGCCCGCACCGGGGAGCTGTTTTTT
>TRBJ2-7|-|TRBV6-1|-
CASSLPPGDEQYF
TGTGCCAGCAGCCTACCTCCCGGGGACGAGCAGTACTTC
>TRBJ1-6|-|TRBV18|-
CASSPTGNSDSPLHF
TGTGCCAGCTCACCGACCGGGAATAGTGATTCACCCCTCCACTTT
>TRBJ2-7|-|TRBV5-1|-
CASSLGGYEQYF
TGCGCCAGCAGCTTGGGGGGGTACGAGCAGTACTTC
>TRBJ1-1|-|TRBV27|-
CASSLMRNTEAFF
TGTGCCAGCAGTTTAATGAGAAACACTGAAGCTTTCTTT
>TRBJ1-1|-|TRBV30|-
CAWSSTDRVNTEAFF
TGTGCCTGGAGTTCAACCGACCGAGTGAACACTGAAGCTTTCTTT
>TRBJ1-2|-|TRBV12-3/TRBV12-4|once
CASSFAGSYGYTF
TGTGCCAGCAGTTTTGCAGGGTCCTATGGCTACACCTTC